The entry that follows covers one T cell receptor (beta chain) sequence. Its antigen remains unidentified. This sample was included in a study of shared clonotypes between healthy human individuals. Germline CDR1 MNHEY, CDR2 SVGAGI. Trimming removed 2 bases from V and 1 base from J; junction bases left unmatched: 1. The CDR3 is made up of 14 amino acids. Study-wide findings and caveats: Clonotype sharing levels among donors were expected to vary with sequencing depth.

The method was immunoSEQ multiplex PCR; TCRdb's version includes in-frame clones alone and lacks a portion of them. The sample carries about 460,000 clones, approximately 71% recorded once. The rearrangement links TRBV6-5 to TRBJ1-2; 7 bases agree with TRBD1. The material sequenced was PBMCs. The receptor was isolated from a middle-aged woman in good health. Some clones in this sample may be carry-over from other donors' samples. Written as DNA, the CDR3 is TGTGCCAGCAGTTACGCAGGGGGTAACTATGGCTACACCTTC. Translation gives CASSYAGGNYGYTF.